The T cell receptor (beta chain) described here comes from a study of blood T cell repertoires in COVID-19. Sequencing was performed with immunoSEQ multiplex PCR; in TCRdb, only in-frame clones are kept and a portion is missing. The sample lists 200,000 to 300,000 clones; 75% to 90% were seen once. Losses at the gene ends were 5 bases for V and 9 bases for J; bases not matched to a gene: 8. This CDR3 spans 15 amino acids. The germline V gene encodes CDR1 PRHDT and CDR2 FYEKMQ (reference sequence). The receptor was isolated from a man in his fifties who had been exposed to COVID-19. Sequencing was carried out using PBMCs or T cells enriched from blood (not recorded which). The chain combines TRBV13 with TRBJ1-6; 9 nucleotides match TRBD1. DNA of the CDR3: TGTGCCAGCAGCAATCCGGGACAGGGACCTTCACCCCTCCACTTT. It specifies CASSNPGQGPSPLHF.